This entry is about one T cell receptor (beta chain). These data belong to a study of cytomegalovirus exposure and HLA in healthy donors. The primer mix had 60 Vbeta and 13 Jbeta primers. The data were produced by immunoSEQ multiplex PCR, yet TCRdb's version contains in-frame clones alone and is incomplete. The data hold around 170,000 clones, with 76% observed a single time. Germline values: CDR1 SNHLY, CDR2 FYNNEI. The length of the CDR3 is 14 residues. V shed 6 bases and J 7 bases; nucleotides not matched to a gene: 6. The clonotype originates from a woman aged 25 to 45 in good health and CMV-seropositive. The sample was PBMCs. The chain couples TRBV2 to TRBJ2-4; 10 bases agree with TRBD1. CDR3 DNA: TGTGCCAGCAGGACAGGGGGCCGAGCGAACATTCAGTACTTC. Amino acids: CASRTGGRANIQYF.